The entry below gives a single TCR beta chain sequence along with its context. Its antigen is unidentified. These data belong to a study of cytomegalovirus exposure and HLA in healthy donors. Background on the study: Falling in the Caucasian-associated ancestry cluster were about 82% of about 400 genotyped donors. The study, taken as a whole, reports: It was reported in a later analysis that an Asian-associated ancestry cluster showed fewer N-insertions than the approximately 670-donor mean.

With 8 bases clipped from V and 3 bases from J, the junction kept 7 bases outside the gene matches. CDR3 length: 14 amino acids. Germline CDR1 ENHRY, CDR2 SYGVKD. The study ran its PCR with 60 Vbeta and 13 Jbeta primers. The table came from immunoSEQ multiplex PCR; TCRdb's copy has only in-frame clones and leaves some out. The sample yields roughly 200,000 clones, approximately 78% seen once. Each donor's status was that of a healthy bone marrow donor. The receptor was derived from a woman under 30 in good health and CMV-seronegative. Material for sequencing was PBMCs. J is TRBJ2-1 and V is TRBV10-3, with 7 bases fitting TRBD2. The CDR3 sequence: CAIGRGEGYNEQFF. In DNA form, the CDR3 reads TGTGCCATCGGACGGGGGGAGGGCTACAATGAGCAGTTCTTC.